Listed below are T cell receptor beta chains from one sample, sequenced in a study of radiotherapy plus CTLA-4 blockade in lung cancer. The table came from immunoSEQ multiplex PCR; TCRdb's copy has only in-frame clones and leaves some out. The sample includes roughly 62,000 clones, about 72% seen only once; the top ten take about 4.2%. Sequenced material: peripheral blood, taken from a patient treated with radiotherapy plus ipilimumab. The source of these receptors is a human donor with non-small cell lung cancer who had a complete response to radiotherapy plus ipilimumab. Both conserved end residues are part of each CDR3. The D gene is left open where the match is weak. For some rows the clone size is stated as once, few or many, or as a class when expanded; others skip it.

>TRBV11-3|16|TRBJ2-5|.|.
CASSLGGAGGQETQYF
TGTGCCAGCAGCTTGGGGGGAGCCGGGGGCCAAGAGACCCAGTACTTC
>TRBV19|15|TRBJ1-5|TRBD1|.
CASSPRDRGHQPQHF
TGTGCCAGTAGTCCGCGGGACAGGGGTCATCAGCCCCAGCATTTT
>TRBV5-1|14|TRBJ1-1|.|.
CASSSHGRGTEAFF
TGCGCCAGCAGCAGTCACGGGAGAGGCACTGAAGCTTTCTTT
>TRBV19|14|TRBJ1-1|.|.
CASSILGVETEAFF
TGTGCCAGTAGTATATTAGGTGTCGAGACTGAAGCTTTCTTT
>TRBV11-3|11|TRBJ2-1|.|.
CASSPSNEQFF
TGTGCCAGCAGCCCGTCCAATGAGCAGTTCTTC
>TRBV13|15|TRBJ2-5|.|.
CASSLAQTRTETQYF
TGTGCCAGCAGCTTAGCTCAGACAAGGACTGAGACCCAGTACTTC
>TRBV9|17|TRBJ2-1|TRBD2|once
CASSVEGSGVSYNEQFF
TGTGCCAGCAGCGTAGAAGGTAGCGGGGTCTCCTACAATGAGCAGTTCTTC
>TRBV4-3|18|TRBJ2-3|TRBD2|once
CASSQDTLAGESTDTQYF
TGCGCCAGCAGCCAAGACACCCTAGCGGGGGAAAGCACAGATACGCAGTATTTT
>TRBV19|12|TRBJ1-2|.|.
CATDRGPEGYTF
TGTGCCACCGATCGGGGGCCGGAAGGCTACACCTTC
>TRBV29-1|12|TRBJ1-1|TRBD1|.
CSARGMNTEAFF
TGCAGCGCCAGGGGGATGAACACTGAAGCTTTCTTT
>TRBV10-3|15|TRBJ1-1|TRBD1|.
CAISINRGRNTEAFF
TGTGCCATCAGTATAAACAGGGGGAGGAACACTGAAGCTTTCTTT
>TRBV19|14|TRBJ1-4|.|few
CASSTTGGNEKLFF
TGTGCCAGTAGCACGACAGGAGGTAATGAAAAACTGTTTTTT
>TRBV7-9|14|TRBJ2-5|.|.
CASSPGAGGETQYF
TGTGCCAGCAGCCCAGGGGCCGGGGGAGAGACCCAGTACTTC
>TRBV6-6|15|TRBJ2-7|TRBD1|once
CASSSGGQGPYEQYF
TGTGCCAGCAGTTCCGGGGGACAGGGGCCCTACGAGCAGTACTTC
>TRBV11-2|13|TRBJ1-6|.|.
CASSFAGNSPLHF
TGTGCCAGCAGTTTTGCCGGGAATTCACCCCTCCACTTT
>TRBV10-3|13|TRBJ2-5|TRBD1|.
CAISGTEQETQYF
TGTGCCATCAGCGGGACAGAGCAAGAGACCCAGTACTTC